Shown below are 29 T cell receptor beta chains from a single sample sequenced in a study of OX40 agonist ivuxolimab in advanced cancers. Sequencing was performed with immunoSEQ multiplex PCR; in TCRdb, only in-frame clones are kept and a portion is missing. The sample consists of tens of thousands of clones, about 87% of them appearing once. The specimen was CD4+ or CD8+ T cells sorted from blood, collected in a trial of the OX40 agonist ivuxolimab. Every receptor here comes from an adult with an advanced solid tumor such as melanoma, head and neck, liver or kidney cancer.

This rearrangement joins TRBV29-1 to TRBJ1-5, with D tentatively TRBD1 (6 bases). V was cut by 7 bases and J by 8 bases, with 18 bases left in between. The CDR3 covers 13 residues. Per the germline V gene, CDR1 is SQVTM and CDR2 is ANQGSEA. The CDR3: CSALTGFGKPQHF. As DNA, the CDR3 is TGCAGCGCTCTGACAGGATTTGGAAAGCCCCAGCATTTT.

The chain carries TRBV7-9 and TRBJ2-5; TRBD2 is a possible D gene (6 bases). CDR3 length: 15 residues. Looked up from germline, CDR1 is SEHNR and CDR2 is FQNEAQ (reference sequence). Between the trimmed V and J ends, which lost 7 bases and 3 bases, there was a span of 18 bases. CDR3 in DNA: TGTGCCAGCAAAGACGGGAGTAACTTCGAAGAGACCCAGTACTTC. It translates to CASKDGSNFEETQYF.

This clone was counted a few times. The CDR3 DNA reads as TGTGCCAGTAAGGATTCCGGCGGGAGCGGCAATGAGCAGTTCTTC. The encoded protein is CASKDSGGSGNEQFF. The chain recombines TRBV19 with TRBJ2-1; TRBD2 aligns across 7 bases. The germline V gene encodes CDR1 LNHDA and CDR2 SQIVND (reference sequence). V was pared by 7 bases and J by 6 bases, with 12 bases of the junction left unmatched. CDR3 length: 15 amino acids.

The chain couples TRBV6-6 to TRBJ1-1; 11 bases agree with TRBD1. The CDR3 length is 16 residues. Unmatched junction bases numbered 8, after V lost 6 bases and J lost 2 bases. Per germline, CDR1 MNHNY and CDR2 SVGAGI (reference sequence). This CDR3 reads CASRSWTGGSNTEAFF. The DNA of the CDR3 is TGTGCCAGCAGATCCTGGACAGGGGGCAGTAACACTGAAGCTTTCTTT.

CDR3 sequence (DNA): TGTGCCGTCCGGAGAGGGATGAACACTGAAGCTTTCTTT. Its translation is CAVRRGMNTEAFF. This rearrangement joins TRBV7-9 to TRBJ1-1; D remains unclear. The CDR3 contains 13 residues. Trimming left V 11 bases short and J 0 bases short, with 13 bases between. Germline V gene data show CDR1 as SEHNR and CDR2 as FQNEAQ (reference sequence).

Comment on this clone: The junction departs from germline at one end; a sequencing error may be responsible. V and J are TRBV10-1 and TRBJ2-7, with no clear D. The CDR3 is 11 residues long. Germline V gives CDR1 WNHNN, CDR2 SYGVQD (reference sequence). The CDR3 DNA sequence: TGCGCCAGCAATGAGAGATACGAGCAGTACTTC. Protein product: CASNERYEQYF.

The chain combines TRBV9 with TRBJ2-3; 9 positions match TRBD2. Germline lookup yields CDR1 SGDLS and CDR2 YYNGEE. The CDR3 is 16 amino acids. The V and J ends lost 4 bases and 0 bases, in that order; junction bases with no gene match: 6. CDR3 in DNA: TGTGCCAGCAGCACACCTAGCGGGACTAGCACAGATACGCAGTATTTT. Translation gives CASSTPSGTSTDTQYF.

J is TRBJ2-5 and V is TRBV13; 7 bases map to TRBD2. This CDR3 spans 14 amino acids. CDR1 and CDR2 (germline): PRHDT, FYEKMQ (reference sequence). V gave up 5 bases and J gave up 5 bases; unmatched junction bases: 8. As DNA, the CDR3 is TGTGCCAGCAGCCCACCGGGGGGAAGGGAGACCCAGTACTTC. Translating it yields CASSPPGGRETQYF.

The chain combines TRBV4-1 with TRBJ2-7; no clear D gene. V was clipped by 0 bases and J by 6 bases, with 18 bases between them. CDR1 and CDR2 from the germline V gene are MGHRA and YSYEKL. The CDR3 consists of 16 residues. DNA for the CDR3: TGCGCCAGCAGCCAAGACCCCCGTTGGCCTCTTTGCGAGCAGTACTTC. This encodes CASSQDPRWPLCEQYF.

CDR3 residues: CASRWMGIGSSYEQYF. The CDR3 DNA reads TGTGCCAGCAGATGGATGGGAATAGGAAGCTCCTACGAGCAGTACTTC. The rearrangement links TRBV7-2 to TRBJ2-7; D is uncertain. Germline loops: CDR1 SGHTA, CDR2 FQGNSA. Trimming removed 6 bases from V and 0 bases from J, with 18 bases in between. The CDR3 totals 16 residues.

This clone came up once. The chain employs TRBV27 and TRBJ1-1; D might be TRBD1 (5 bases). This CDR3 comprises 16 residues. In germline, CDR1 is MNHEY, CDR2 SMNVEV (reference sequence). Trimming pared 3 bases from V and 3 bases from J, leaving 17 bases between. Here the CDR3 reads CASSFLPGPADTEAFF. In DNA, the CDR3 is TGTGCCAGCAGTTTTTTACCGGGACCAGCGGACACTGAAGCTTTCTTT.

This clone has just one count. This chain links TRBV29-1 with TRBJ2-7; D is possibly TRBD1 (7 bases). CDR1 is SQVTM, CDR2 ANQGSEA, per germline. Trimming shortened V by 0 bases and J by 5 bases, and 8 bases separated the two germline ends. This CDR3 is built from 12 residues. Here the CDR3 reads CSVEDRGDEQYF. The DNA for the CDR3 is TGCAGCGTTGAAGACAGGGGGGACGAGCAGTACTTC.

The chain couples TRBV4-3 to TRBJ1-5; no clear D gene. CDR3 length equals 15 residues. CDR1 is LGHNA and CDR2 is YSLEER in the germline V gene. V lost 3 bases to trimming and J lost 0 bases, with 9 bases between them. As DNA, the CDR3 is TGCGCCAGCAGCCACAACAGTAATAGCAATCAGCCCCAGCATTTT. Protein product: CASSHNSNSNQPQHF.

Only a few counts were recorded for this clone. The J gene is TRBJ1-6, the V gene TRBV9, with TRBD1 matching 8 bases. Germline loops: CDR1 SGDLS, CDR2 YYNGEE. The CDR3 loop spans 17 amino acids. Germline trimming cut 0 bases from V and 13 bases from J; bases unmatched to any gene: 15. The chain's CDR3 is CASSVAGEGDRPLPLHF. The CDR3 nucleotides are TGTGCCAGCAGCGTAGCTGGGGAGGGGGACAGGCCTCTGCCCCTCCACTTT.

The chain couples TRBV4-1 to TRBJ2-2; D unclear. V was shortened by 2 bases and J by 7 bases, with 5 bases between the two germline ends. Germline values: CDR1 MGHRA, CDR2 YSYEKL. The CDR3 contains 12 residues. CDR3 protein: CASSQQVGELFF. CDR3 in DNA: TGCGCCAGCAGCCAACAGGTCGGGGAGCTGTTTTTT.

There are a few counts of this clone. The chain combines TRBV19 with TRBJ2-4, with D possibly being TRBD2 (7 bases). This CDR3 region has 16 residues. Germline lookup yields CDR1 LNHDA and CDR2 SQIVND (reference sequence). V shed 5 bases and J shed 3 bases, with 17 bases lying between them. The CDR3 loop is CASSSGEGDVKNIQYF. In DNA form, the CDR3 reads TGTGCCAGTAGTTCAGGGGAGGGAGATGTCAAAAACATTCAGTACTTC.

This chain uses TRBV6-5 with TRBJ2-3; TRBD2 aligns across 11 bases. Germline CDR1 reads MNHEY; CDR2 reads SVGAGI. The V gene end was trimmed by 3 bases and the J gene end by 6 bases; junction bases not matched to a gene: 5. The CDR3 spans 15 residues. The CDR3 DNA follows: TGTGCCAGCAGTTATACTAGCGGGGGAGCCGATACGCAGTATTTT. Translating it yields CASSYTSGGADTQYF.

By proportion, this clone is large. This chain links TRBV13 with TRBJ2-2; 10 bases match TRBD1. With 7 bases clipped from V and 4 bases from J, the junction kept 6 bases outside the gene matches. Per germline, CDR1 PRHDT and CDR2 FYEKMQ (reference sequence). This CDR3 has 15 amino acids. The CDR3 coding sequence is TGTGCCAGCACCGCGACAGGGGGCTTCACCGGGGAGCTGTTTTTT. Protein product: CASTATGGFTGELFF.

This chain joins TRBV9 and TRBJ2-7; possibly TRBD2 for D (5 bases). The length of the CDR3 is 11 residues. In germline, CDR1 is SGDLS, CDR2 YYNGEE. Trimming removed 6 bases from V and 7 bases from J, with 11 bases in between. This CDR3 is CASTPPGEQYF. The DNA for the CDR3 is TGTGCCAGCACGCCGCCGGGAGAGCAGTACTTC. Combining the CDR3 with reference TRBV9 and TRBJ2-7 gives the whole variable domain DSGVTQTPKHLITATGQRVTLRCSPRSGDLSVYWYQQSLDQGLQFLIQYYNGEERAKGNILERFSAQQFPDLHSELNLSSLELGDSALYFCASTPPGEQYFGPGTRLTVT.

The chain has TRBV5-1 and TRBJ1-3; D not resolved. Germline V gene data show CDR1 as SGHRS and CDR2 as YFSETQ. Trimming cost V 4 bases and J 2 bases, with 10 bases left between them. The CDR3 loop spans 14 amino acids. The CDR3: CASSPLTAGNTIYF. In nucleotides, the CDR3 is TGCGCCAGCAGCCCACTCACCGCTGGAAACACCATATATTTT.

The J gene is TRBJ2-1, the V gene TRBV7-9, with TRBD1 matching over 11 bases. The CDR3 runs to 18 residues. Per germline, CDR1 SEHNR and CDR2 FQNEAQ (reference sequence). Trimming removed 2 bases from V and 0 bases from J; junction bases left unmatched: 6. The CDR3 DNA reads TGTGCCAGCAGCTTAATTTATGGGACAGGGGGCTCCTACAATGAGCAGTTCTTC. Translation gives CASSLIYGTGGSYNEQFF. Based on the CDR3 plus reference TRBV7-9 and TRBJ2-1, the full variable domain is DTGVSQNPRHKITKRGQNVTFRCDPISEHNRLYWYRQTLGQGPEFLTYFQNEAQLEKSRLLSDRFSAERPKGSFSTLEIQRTEQGDSAMYLCASSLIYGTGGSYNEQFFGPGTRLTVL.

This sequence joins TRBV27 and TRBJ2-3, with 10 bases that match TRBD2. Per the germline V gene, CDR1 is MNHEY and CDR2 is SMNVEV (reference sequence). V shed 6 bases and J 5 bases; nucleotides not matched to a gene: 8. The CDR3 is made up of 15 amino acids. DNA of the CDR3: TGTGCCAGCAGCCCGGGACTAGCGTGGGGAGATACGCAGTATTTT. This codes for CASSPGLAWGDTQYF.

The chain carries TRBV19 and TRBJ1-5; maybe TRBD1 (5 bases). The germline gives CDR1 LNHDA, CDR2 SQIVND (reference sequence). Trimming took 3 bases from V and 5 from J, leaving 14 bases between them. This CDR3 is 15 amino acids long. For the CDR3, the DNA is TGTGCCAGTAGTATTTTACCGAGGGGAGATCAGCCCCAGCATTTT. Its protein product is CASSILPRGDQPQHF.

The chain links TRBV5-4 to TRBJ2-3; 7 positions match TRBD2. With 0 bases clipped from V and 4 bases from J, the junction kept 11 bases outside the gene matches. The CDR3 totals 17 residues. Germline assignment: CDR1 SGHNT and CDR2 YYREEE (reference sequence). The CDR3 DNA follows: TGTGCCAGCAGCTTGGGCCTAGCGGAACTTTGGGCAGATACGCAGTATTTT. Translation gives CASSLGLAELWADTQYF.

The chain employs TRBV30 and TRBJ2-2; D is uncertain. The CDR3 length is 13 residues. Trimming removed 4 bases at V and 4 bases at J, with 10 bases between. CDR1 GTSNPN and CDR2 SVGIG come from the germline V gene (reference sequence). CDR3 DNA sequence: TGTGCCTGGACCCCGGGCGGCACCGGGGAGCTGTTTTTT. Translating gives CAWTPGGTGELFF.

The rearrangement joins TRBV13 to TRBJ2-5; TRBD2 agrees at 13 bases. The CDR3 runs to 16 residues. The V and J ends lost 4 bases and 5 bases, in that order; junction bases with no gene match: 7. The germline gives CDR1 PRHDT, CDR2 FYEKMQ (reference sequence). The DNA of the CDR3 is TGTGCCAGCAGCTCAACACCGGGACTAGCGGGGGAGACCCAGTACTTC. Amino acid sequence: CASSSTPGLAGETQYF.

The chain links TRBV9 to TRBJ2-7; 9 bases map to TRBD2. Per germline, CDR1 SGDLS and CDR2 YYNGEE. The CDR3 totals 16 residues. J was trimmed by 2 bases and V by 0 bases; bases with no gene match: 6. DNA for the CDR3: TGTGCCAGCAGCGTAGGGTCTAGCGGGGACGCCTACGAGCAGTACTTC. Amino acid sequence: CASSVGSSGDAYEQYF.

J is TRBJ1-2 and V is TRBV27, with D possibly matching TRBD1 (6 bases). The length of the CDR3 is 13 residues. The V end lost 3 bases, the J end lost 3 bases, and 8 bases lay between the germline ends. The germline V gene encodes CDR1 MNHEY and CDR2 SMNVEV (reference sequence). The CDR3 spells CASSFGGHYGYTF. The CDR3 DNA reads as TGTGCCAGCAGTTTCGGGGGCCACTATGGCTACACCTTC.

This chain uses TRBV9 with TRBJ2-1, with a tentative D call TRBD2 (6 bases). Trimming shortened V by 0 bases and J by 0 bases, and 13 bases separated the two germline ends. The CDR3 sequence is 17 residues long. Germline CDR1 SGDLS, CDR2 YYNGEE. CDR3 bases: TGTGCCAGCAGCGTAGCTACGGGACTCGGCTCCTACAATGAGCAGTTCTTC. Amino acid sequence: CASSVATGLGSYNEQFF.